This T cell receptor beta chain was obtained from a study of T cells in Graves' hyperthyroidism and ophthalmopathy. The CDR3 has 11 residues. CDR1 is MNHNS and CDR2 is SASEGT in the germline V gene. Uncontrolled infections, other autoimmune diseases, pregnancy or lactation led to exclusion of patients. In making diagnoses, clinical symptoms, serum thyroxine and TRAb, thyroid ultrasound and orbital computed tomography were all used. What was amplified from RNA transcripts were TCR beta CDR3 regions. The HTBI primer set was used in a first-round RT-PCR of the TCR CDR3. Via MiXCR, TCRdb re-called the multiplex PCR reads, giving one row per CDR3 protein. The sample lists under 250,000 distinct CDR3 sequences, approximately 24% occurring once. A note on this clonotype: The junction and the germline gene differ at one end; a read error may be behind it.

The J gene is TRBJ1-1, the V gene TRBV6-1, with D uncertain. The sample comprised blood. The origin of this receptor is a woman aged 40 to 50 with Graves' ophthalmopathy. This CDR3 is CAIAVRLEACF. Here the CDR3 DNA reads TGTGCCATCGCAGTCCGGCTAGAAGCTTGCTTT.